There are many counts of the clone carrying this T cell receptor beta chain. Its antigen is as yet unknown. During its preparation, the TCRbeta library received unique molecular identifiers. TCRdb re-called the PCR reads with MiXCR, one entry per CDR3 protein. This sample has about 290,000 distinct CDR3 sequences; approximately 7.3% occur once, and the top ten carry approximately 9.6%. This entry belongs to a study of T-cell reconstitution after alpha-beta-depleted transplantation in children. Study-level findings and limits: About two months after transplant, alpha-beta T cells reportedly came from several hundred expanded graft clones. Surviving recipient T cells and thymic progenitors produced the high day-60 TCRbeta diversity seen in some patients. It was newly produced T cells that mostly accounted for T-cell counts and diversity one year after transplant.

The germline V gene has CDR1 SGHRS and CDR2 YFSETQ. The CDR3 consists of 16 residues. V lost 0 bases and J 3 bases, leaving 16 bases between the germline ends. The receptor's source is a female patient aged 2-15 years who had a stem cell transplant for Fanconi anemia, so the T cells may come from the graft donor. The chain couples TRBV5-1 to TRBJ2-7; D gene unclear. The material was peripheral blood, obtained 360 days after TCRalphabeta/CD19-depleted stem cell transplant. The CDR3 DNA sequence: TGCGCCAGCAGCTTGGAGCCGCCCGAGGTATACTACGAGCAGTACTTC. It is translated as CASSLEPPEVYYEQYF.